Here is one T cell receptor beta chain with its context. The sample originates from a study of blood T cell repertoires in COVID-19. Study-level background: Both acute and convalescent COVID-19 samples were obtained from the United States, Italy and Spain. PBMCs, B-cell-depleted T cells, or T cells were the source of the cDNA or gDNA that made up the material.

Profiled with immunoSEQ multiplex PCR; TCRdb holds only in-frame clones, not every one. The table includes fewer than 300,000 clones, around 88% detected once. Across roughly 25 US areas, participants ranged in age from 18 to 89 years. Cohorts were determined from participant-reported clinical history. Trimming removed 2 bases from V and 2 bases from J; junction bases left unmatched: 6. This CDR3 is 16 amino acids long. Germline values: CDR1 SGHNT, CDR2 YYREEE (reference sequence). The rearrangement links TRBV5-4 to TRBJ2-1; 8 nucleotides agree with TRBD1. The sequencing sample was made of PBMCs or T cells enriched from blood (not recorded which). This sequence originates from a woman aged 40 to 50 with acute COVID-19. CDR3 in DNA: TGTGCCAGCAGCTTTGCGGCAGGGGGCGCCTACAATGAGCAGTTCTTC. Its translation: CASSFAAGGAYNEQFF.